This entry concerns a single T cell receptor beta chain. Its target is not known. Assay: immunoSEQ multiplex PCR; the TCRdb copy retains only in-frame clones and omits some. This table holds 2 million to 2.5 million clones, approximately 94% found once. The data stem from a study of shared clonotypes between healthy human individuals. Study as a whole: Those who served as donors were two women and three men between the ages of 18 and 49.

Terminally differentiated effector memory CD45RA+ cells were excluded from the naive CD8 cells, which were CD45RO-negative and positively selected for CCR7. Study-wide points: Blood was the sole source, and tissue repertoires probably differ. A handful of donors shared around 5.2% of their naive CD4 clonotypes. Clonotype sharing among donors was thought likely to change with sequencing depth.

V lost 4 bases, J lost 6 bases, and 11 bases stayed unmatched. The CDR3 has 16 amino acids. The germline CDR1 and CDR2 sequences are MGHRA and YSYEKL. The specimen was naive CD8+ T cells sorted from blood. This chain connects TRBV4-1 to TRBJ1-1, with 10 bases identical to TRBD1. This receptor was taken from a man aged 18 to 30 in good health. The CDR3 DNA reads TGCGCCAGCAGCCTAACACCGGGACAGGGGATCTCTGAAGCTTTCTTT. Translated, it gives CASSLTPGQGISEAFF.